Presented here are 13 T cell receptor beta chains from one specimen sequenced in a study of radiation and T cells in renal cell carcinoma. Sequencing used immunoSEQ multiplex PCR; TCRdb keeps in-frame clones, though not all of them. Counted here are approximately 86,000 clones, roughly 80% occurring once; the ten biggest clones make up more than 9%. Indicated time point: blood 4 weeks post-SBRT, at nephrectomy. Treatment reported: 15 Gy SBRT to primary tumor, nephrectomy 4 weeks later. The input for sequencing was blood, taken from a patient whose treatment included radiotherapy and nephrectomy. The receptors derive from a man between 45 and 60 years old with renal cell carcinoma.

The chain has TRBV5-4 and TRBJ1-1; D not resolved. Trimming stripped 4 bases from V and 4 bases from J, with 11 bases between. The CDR3 consists of 13 residues. The germline gives CDR1 SGHNT, CDR2 YYREEE (reference sequence). The CDR3 spells CASSGGGSTEAFF. In DNA, the CDR3 is TGTGCCAGCAGCGGCGGTGGGTCCACTGAAGCTTTCTTT.

The J gene is TRBJ2-7, the V gene TRBV9; D call uncertain. Trimming pared 0 bases from V and 1 base from J, leaving 11 bases between. The CDR3 has 15 amino acids. Looked up from germline, CDR1 is SGDLS and CDR2 is YYNGEE. This CDR3 reads CASSVGVGISYEQYF. In nucleotides, the CDR3 is TGTGCCAGCAGCGTAGGGGTCGGTATATCCTACGAGCAGTACTTC.

The CDR3 loop reads CASSPQWVGYLNTGELFF. The CDR3 DNA reads TGTGCCAGCAGCCCACAATGGGTGGGCTACCTGAACACCGGGGAGCTGTTTTTT. The rearrangement joins TRBV7-2 to TRBJ2-2; no definite D call. Looked up from germline, CDR1 is SGHTA and CDR2 is FQGNSA. This CDR3 contains 18 residues. Trimming removed 5 bases at V and 1 base at J, with 20 bases between.

The genes are TRBV5-6 and TRBJ2-7, with D perhaps matching TRBD2 (6 bases). The germline V and J ends were trimmed by 4 bases and 3 bases, with 14 bases remaining between them. The germline V gene has CDR1 SGHDT and CDR2 YYEEEE. The CDR3 contains 14 residues. The CDR3 region is CASSPWGEFYEQYF. The CDR3 DNA sequence: TGTGCCAGCAGCCCCTGGGGGGAGTTCTACGAGCAGTACTTC. The full variable domain, in which reference TRBV5-6 and TRBJ2-7 provide the parts outside the CDR3, is DAGVTQSPTHLIKTRGQQVTLRCSPKSGHDTVSWYQQALGQGPQFIFQYYEEEERQRGNFPDRFSGHQFPNYSSELNVNALLLGDSALYLCASSPWGEFYEQYFGPGTRLTVT.

This clone was seen a single time. The chain uses TRBV12-5 and TRBJ2-4; D not resolved. The V gene lost 1 base and the J gene lost 5 bases, with 12 bases spanning the gap. In germline, CDR1 is LGHNT, CDR2 FRNRAP. The CDR3 covers 15 residues. CDR3 DNA: TGTGCTAGTGGTTTGGACGTCAGGTCCCAAAACATTCAGTACTTC. Protein: CASGLDVRSQNIQYF.

This sequence joins TRBV18 and TRBJ2-5; TRBD1 or TRBD2 may be the D gene (5 bases each). Trimming removed 3 bases from V and 4 bases from J, with 12 bases in between. Per the germline V gene, CDR1 is KGHSH and CDR2 is LQKENI. This CDR3 has 14 amino acids. The CDR3 DNA is TGTGCCAGCTCACCTCTCGGGGCTGTAGAGACCCAGTACTTC. It is translated as CASSPLGAVETQYF.

This chain connects TRBV19 to TRBJ2-7; a weak D match, TRBD2 (5 bases). The ends were cut back, 4 bases at V and 2 bases at J, with 9 bases in the middle. Germline V gene sequence: CDR1 LNHDA, CDR2 SQIVND (reference sequence). The CDR3 runs 13 residues. The CDR3 sequence is CASSTSTTYEQYF. CDR3 in DNA: TGTGCCAGTAGTACGTCGACTACCTACGAGCAGTACTTC.

The J gene is TRBJ2-7, the V gene TRBV11-2, with TRBD1 as a possible D gene (5 bases). Germline CDR1 is SGHAT and CDR2 is FQNNGV. Trimming took 6 bases from V and 5 from J, leaving 14 bases between them. The CDR3 loop spans 13 amino acids. CDR3 coding DNA: TGTGCCAGCAGATCAAGGACAACCGACGAGCAGTACTTC. Residues: CASRSRTTDEQYF.

This rearrangement joins TRBV5-1 to TRBJ2-5; TRBD1 matches 11 bases. J lost 5 bases, V lost 3 bases, and 9 bases had no gene match. The CDR3 covers 16 residues. The V gene's germline CDR1 is SGHRS and CDR2 YFSETQ. CDR3 loop: CASSSGQGALMETQYF. DNA of the CDR3: TGCGCCAGCAGCTCCGGACAGGGGGCATTGATGGAGACCCAGTACTTC. The full variable domain, completed using reference TRBV5-1 and TRBJ2-5, is KAGVTQTPRYLIKTRGQQVTLSCSPISGHRSVSWYQQTPGQGLQFLFEYFSETQRNKGNFPGRFSGRQFSNSRSEMNVSTLELGDSALYLCASSSGQGALMETQYFGPGTRLLVL.

The chain joins TRBV5-1 to TRBJ2-7, with 9 bases that match TRBD1. The germline gives CDR1 SGHRS, CDR2 YFSETQ. This CDR3 comprises 15 residues. V lost 4 bases and J lost 3; bases outside the gene matches: 8. The CDR3, as DNA: TGCGCCAGCAGCCCGTCTGCGGGACAGGGCTACGAGCAGTACTTC. Its protein is CASSPSAGQGYEQYF.

This clone was picked up one time. V usage is TRBV2 and J usage is TRBJ2-2; 9 bases are a match to TRBD2. The CDR3 has 15 residues. V shed 7 bases and J 6 bases; nucleotides not matched to a gene: 9. Germline CDR1 is SNHLY and CDR2 is FYNNEI. The CDR3 DNA is TGTGCCAGCACGGAGGCAAGCGGGAGGTCCGGGGAGCTGTTTTTT. It codes for CASTEASGRSGELFF.

V is TRBV5-6 and J is TRBJ2-1; 7 nucleotides align to TRBD1. Germline CDR1 is SGHDT and CDR2 is YYEEEE. This CDR3 has 15 residues. V was clipped by 5 bases and J by 4 bases; unmatched bases: 9. The CDR3 protein is CASRQGQLFYNEQFF. The DNA of the CDR3 is TGTGCCAGCAGGCAGGGACAGCTCTTTTACAATGAGCAGTTCTTC.

The V gene is TRBV9, the J gene TRBJ2-5, with a weak D call TRBD2 (5 bases). V dropped 0 bases and J dropped 4 bases, with 10 bases sitting between them. Looked up from germline, CDR1 is SGDLS and CDR2 is YYNGEE. The CDR3 is 14 residues long. CDR3 DNA sequence: TGTGCCAGCAGCGTAGATGTAGGGAGAGAGACCCAGTACTTC. Protein sequence: CASSVDVGRETQYF. Looking up the rest from reference TRBV9 and TRBJ2-5 gives the full variable domain: DSGVTQTPKHLITATGQRVTLRCSPRSGDLSVYWYQQSLDQGLQFLIQYYNGEERAKGNILERFSAQQFPDLHSELNLSSLELGDSALYFCASSVDVGRETQYFGPGTRLLVL.